This T cell receptor beta chain came from a study of response to subunit inactivated influenza vaccine. Study-wide results and caveats: The authors offered the suggestion that each seasonal influenza vaccination recruits few new T cells.

Concerning this clonotype itself: Its antigen remains unknown.

Each CDR3 protein is one row after TCRdb ran MiXCR on the RT-PCR reads. The data show 600,000 to 850,000 distinct CDR3 sequences, about 14% seen once. The sequence was collected from a man aged 50 to 60 who received an inactivated influenza vaccine. Sequenced here: PBMCs from blood, sampled 14 to 15 days before vaccination.

DNA for the CDR3: TGTGCCAGCAGTGAATTCGTTGGACAGGGGGCTTATGAGCAGTTCTTC. This codes for CASSEFVGQGAYEQFF. J is TRBJ2-1 and V is TRBV6-1; 11 bases match TRBD1. The CDR3 runs 16 residues. Germline CDR1 reads MNHNS; CDR2 reads SASEGT. V trimming: 2 bases; J trimming: 8 bases; junction bases outside the gene matches: 8.